This T cell receptor (beta chain) was recorded in a study of shared clonotypes between healthy human individuals. Study observations and caveats: Larger richness was generally estimated for naive than memory subsets.

On this clone itself: No antigen is known for it.

Clones were sequenced by immunoSEQ multiplex PCR, and TCRdb holds only the in-frame ones, with some missing. This repertoire shows about 520,000 clones, 95% to 96% found once; its top ten account for 0.05% to 0.07%. Germline loops: CDR1 SGHRS, CDR2 YFSETQ. The CDR3 is 17 residues long. Unmatched junction bases numbered 10, after V lost 4 bases and J lost 5 bases. The chain uses TRBV5-1 and TRBJ2-5; 14 nucleotides line up with TRBD2. This TCR was sampled from a woman aged 25-40 years in good health. The sequenced sample was naive CD4+ T cells sorted from blood. Stated subset: CD45RA+ positively selected. As DNA, the CDR3 is TGCGCCAGCAGCGCCGCCGGGACTAGCGGGAGTTATGAGACCCAGTACTTC. This sequence encodes CASSAAGTSGSYETQYF.